Given below is one T cell receptor (beta chain) in context. Ten or more counts support this clonotype. What this receptor recognizes is not known. One base away there is no much larger clone; base qualities are not given. In the study, sorted CD4+ and CD8+ blood T cells from patients with severe aplastic anemia and from healthy subjects underwent deep sequencing of TCR repertoires. Ficoll-Paque density gradient centrifugation was used to isolate peripheral blood mononuclear cells. CD4+ and CD8+ T cells were sorted by FACS or magnetic beads before DNA extraction. The data were taken from a study of CD8+CD57+ T cells in acquired aplastic anemia (dated by TCRdb to the late 2010s). In terms of the full investigation: A mean of about 3 ug of DNA, ranging from about 0.19 to 30 ug, was extracted from sorted CD4+ and CD8+ cells. Mean read counts for healthy donor samples were approximately 10 million for CD4+ cells and around 11 million for CD8+ cells. The research as a whole found: About 29 CD8+ CDR3 sequences were found to be shared between patients and controls, but these sequences appeared to be highly expressed in patients and within the immunodominant clones of the patients. Between patients and healthy controls, no significant difference in CD8+ Simpson's diversity was found (P=0.060).

TCR beta VDJ combination and CDR3 sequence profiling used genomic DNA as the template. An Illumina HiSeq 2000 was the platform used for TCR repertoire sequencing. On the study's bioinformatics: Repertoires were assessed using TRBV/TRBJ rearrangement plots, CDR3 size and DJ length profiles, and Simpson's diversity index. The most abundant DNA sequence in the deep sequencing data was defined as the immunodominant clone. CDR3 amino acid sequences were screened for sharing across subjects and compared with published repertoires and the VDJdb database. In-frame beta chains were kept once TCRdb had trimmed the public reads at Q25 with fastp and called clones with MiXCR. Entries that share a CDR3 protein sequence are merged under the most common genes and DNA. These V and J calls rely on TCRdb rather than the paper's analysis. For this sample there are 130,000 or so distinct CDR3 sequences; less than 45% appear just once. The top ten clones comprise roughly 8.1% of the sample.

V is reduced by 4 bases and J by 7 bases, leaving a spacing of 21 bases between them. The germline V gene (reference sequence) gives CDR1 as SGHNT and CDR2 as YYREEE. The CDR3 starts with the cysteine, ends with the phenylalanine, and has 15 residues. The sequence is cut down to CDR3 DNA, 45 bases in frame from base 1. The sample consisted of sorted CD4+, CD8+, or CD8+CD57+ T cells (not recorded which) from PBMCs. The rearrangement combines TRBV5-4 with TRBJ2-7; tentative D gene TRBD2, with 5 bases matching. This TCR came from a human donor in good health, serving as a control. The bases are TGTGCCAGCAGCCCCGGCGCAGCGGTGCCTATTGAGCAGTACTTC. Translated, it gives CASSPGAAVPIEQYF.